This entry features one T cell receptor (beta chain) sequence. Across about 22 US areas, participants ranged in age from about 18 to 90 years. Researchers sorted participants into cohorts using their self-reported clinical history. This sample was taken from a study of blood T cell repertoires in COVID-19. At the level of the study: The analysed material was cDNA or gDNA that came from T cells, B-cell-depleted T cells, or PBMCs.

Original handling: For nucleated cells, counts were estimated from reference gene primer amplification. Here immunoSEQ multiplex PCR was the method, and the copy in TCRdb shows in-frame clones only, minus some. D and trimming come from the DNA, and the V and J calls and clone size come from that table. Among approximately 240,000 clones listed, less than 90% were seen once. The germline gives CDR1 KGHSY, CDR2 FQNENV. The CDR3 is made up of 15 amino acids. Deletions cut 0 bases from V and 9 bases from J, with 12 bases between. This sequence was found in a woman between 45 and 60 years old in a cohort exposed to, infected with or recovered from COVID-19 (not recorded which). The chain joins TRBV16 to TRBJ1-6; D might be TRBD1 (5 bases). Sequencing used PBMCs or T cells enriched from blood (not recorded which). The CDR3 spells CASSQSGHRVSPLHF. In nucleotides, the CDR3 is TGTGCCAGCAGCCAATCTGGACACCGGGTTTCACCCCTCCACTTT.